The T cell receptor beta chain described here comes from a study of cytomegalovirus exposure and HLA in healthy donors. Study-wide results and limits: The records held CMV serostatus as the only immune exposure information. Through in vitro validation, a few CMV-associated chains were shown to be specific for CMV antigens. Sequencing likely produced, as an artifact, a cluster of highly shared sequence variants.

PCR involved 60 Vbeta and 13 Jbeta primers. Study processing details: The count from a later analysis was tens of millions of unique TCR beta chains, some 10 million of them shared. Sequencing was performed with immunoSEQ multiplex PCR; in TCRdb, only in-frame clones are kept and a portion is missing. The V and J calls and the clone size are those of that table, but D and trimming were determined from the DNA. The sample consists of over 200,000 clones, around nine tenths of them appearing once. On this clone itself: Its target is unknown.

Trimming removed 1 base from V and 8 bases from J, with 12 bases in between. The CDR3 totals 15 residues. Germline CDR1 MNHEY, CDR2 SVGAGI. The sequence came from a woman younger than 30 in good health and CMV-seronegative. The specimen was PBMCs. The gene calls are TRBV6-5 and TRBJ1-6, with D hard to call. The CDR3 protein is CASSYLGSGDSPLHF. As DNA, the CDR3 is TGTGCCAGCAGTTACTTGGGGTCGGGAGATTCACCCCTCCACTTT.